The 9 T cell receptor beta chains in this list originate from one sample, sequenced in a study of cytomegalovirus exposure and HLA in healthy donors. With 60 Vbeta and 13 Jbeta primers, the PCR was carried out. Sequencing used immunoSEQ multiplex PCR; TCRdb keeps in-frame clones, though not all of them. Here the sample table reports roughly 120,000 clones. Specimen: PBMCs. The receptors were sampled from a man younger than 35 in good health and CMV-seronegative.

The chain joins TRBV28 to TRBJ2-3; TRBD2 matches at 10 bases. The germline V gene has CDR1 MDHEN and CDR2 SYDVKM. V lost 6 bases and J lost 3; bases outside the gene matches: 6. The CDR3 is 15 residues long. The CDR3 DNA sequence: TGTGCCAGCAGCCCCCTAGCGGGAGTTACAGATACGCAGTATTTT. It translates to CASSPLAGVTDTQYF.

The rearrangement uses TRBV5-1 and TRBJ1-2, with 10 bases matching TRBD1. The germline V gene encodes CDR1 SGHRS and CDR2 YFSETQ. The CDR3 is 15 residues long. V was pared by 5 bases and J by 8 bases, with 12 bases of the junction left unmatched. CDR3 protein: CASRLTGGGSGGYTF. The CDR3 nucleotides read TGCGCCAGCAGGTTGACAGGGGGCGGCTCGGGAGGCTACACCTTC.

The chain combines TRBV9 with TRBJ1-1; D gene ambiguous. This CDR3 region has 13 residues. CDR1 and CDR2 (germline): SGDLS, YYNGEE. Trimming shortened V by 0 bases and J by 6 bases, and 9 bases separated the two germline ends. CDR3 in amino acids: CASSVVNGAEAFF. CDR3 nucleotide sequence: TGTGCCAGCAGCGTAGTAAACGGGGCTGAAGCTTTCTTT.

J is TRBJ1-1 and V is TRBV28; a possible D gene is TRBD1 (5 bases). CDR3 length equals 13 residues. Trimming stripped 8 bases from V and 4 bases from J, with 14 bases between. Germline V gene data show CDR1 as MDHEN and CDR2 as SYDVKM. The CDR3 DNA follows: TGTGCCAGCTGCCGGGGGGTTCGCACTGAAGCTTTCTTT. Protein: CASCRGVRTEAFF. Combining the CDR3 with reference TRBV28 and TRBJ1-1 gives the whole variable domain DVKVTQSSRYLVKRTGEKVFLECVQDMDHENMFWYRQDPGLGLRLIYFSYDVKMKEKGDIPEGYSVSREKKERFSLILESASTNQTSMYLCASCRGVRTEAFFGQGTRLTVV.

The DNA for the CDR3 is TGTGCCACCAGCAAGACAGGGGCCACAGGTGAGCAGTTCTTC. Translating it yields CATSKTGATGEQFF. The rearrangement joins TRBV15 to TRBJ2-1; 8 nucleotides line up with TRBD1. Trimming removed 4 bases from V and 9 bases from J; junction bases left unmatched: 8. Germline V gives CDR1 LNHNV, CDR2 YYDKDF (reference sequence). CDR3 length: 14 residues.

This chain uses TRBV7-2 with TRBJ1-5; D is uncertain. Germline CDR1 is SGHTA and CDR2 is FQGNSA. V lost 2 bases and J lost 5, with 7 bases in between. The CDR3 loop spans 13 amino acids. CDR3 amino acids: CASSLSRDQPQHF. CDR3 nucleotides: TGTGCCAGCAGCTTATCCCGGGATCAGCCCCAGCATTTT.

The gene calls are TRBV10-2 and TRBJ2-5; 9 nucleotides match TRBD1. Losses at the gene ends were 5 bases for V and 2 bases for J; bases not matched to a gene: 12. This CDR3 has 17 amino acids. In germline, CDR1 is WSHSY, CDR2 SAAADI. The CDR3 protein is CASSSYPGQGRQETQYF. CDR3 DNA: TGCGCCAGCAGTTCCTACCCGGGACAGGGTCGGCAAGAGACCCAGTACTTC.

The chain links TRBV19 to TRBJ2-1; maybe TRBD2 (5 bases). V dropped 10 bases and J dropped 4 bases, with 5 bases sitting between them. Per the germline V gene, CDR1 is LNHDA and CDR2 is SQIVND (reference sequence). The CDR3 has 10 amino acids. The CDR3 DNA follows: TGTGCCACGGGGTACAATGAGCAGTTCTTC. Protein sequence: CATGYNEQFF.

The chain joins TRBV11-2 to TRBJ1-1; tentatively, D is TRBD1 (5 bases). Germline values: CDR1 SGHAT, CDR2 FQNNGV. The length of the CDR3 is 15 residues. V was cut by 2 bases and J by 3 bases, with 13 bases left in between. CDR3 protein: CASSLNWGVDTEAFF. In nucleotides, the CDR3 is TGTGCCAGCAGCTTAAACTGGGGGGTCGACACTGAAGCTTTCTTT.